This T cell receptor beta chain was captured by sequencing in a study of CXCR3-negative and CXCR3-positive naive CD8 T cells. Findings of the study overall: The TRB CDR3s that CXCR3-positive naive cells carried were more hydrophobic than those of CXCR3-negative naive cells.

Regarding this clonotype: The antigen is undetermined.

The germline V gene encodes CDR1 DFQATT and CDR2 SNEGSKA (reference sequence). This CDR3 contains 15 residues. The authors prepared UMI-labeled TRB cDNA libraries by 5' RACE. From the 5' RACE reads, TCRdb lists one entry per CDR3 protein and no DNA. There are some 130,000 distinct CDR3 sequences in the sample, with roughly 0.41% held by the top ten. J is TRBJ2-7 and V is TRBV20-1; the TRBD2 assignment by TCRdb is unverifiable without DNA. The sequence came from a human donor in good health. Some clones in this sample may be carry-over from other donors' samples. The sequenced material came from naive CXCR3+ CD8+ T cells from blood. Subset noted: CD45RO-CCR7+CD27+CD95- naive CD8+ T cells expressing CXCR3 (TNR3+). The CDR3 is CSASRTSGRAYEQYF.